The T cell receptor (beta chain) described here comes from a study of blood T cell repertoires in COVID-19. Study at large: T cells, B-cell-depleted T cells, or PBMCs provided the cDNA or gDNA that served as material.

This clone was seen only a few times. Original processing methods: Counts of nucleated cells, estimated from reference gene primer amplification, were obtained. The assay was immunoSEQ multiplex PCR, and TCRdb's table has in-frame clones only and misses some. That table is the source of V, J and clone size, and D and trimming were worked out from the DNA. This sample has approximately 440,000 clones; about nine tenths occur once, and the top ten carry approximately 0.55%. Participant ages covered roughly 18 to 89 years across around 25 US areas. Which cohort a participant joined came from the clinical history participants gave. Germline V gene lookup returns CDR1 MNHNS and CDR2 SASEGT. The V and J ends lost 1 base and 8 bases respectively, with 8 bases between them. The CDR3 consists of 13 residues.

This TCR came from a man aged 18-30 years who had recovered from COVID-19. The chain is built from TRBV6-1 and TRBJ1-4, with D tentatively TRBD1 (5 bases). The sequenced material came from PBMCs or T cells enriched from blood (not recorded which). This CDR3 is CASSEGTREKLFF. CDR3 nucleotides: TGTGCCAGCAGTGAAGGGACACGAGAAAAACTGTTTTTT.